This entry lists 9 T cell receptor beta chains sequenced from one sample in a study of blood T cell repertoires in COVID-19. Libraries were prepared by immunoSEQ multiplex PCR; TCRdb keeps only in-frame clonotypes and omits some of them. This sample has a few hundred thousand clones, with 70% to 90% found just once. Sequencing was carried out using PBMCs or T cells enriched from blood (not recorded which). The source is a man under 40 who had recovered from COVID-19.

This CDR3 is CASSLRTGGNEKLFF. The DNA for the CDR3 is TGTGCCAGCAGCCTCCGGACAGGGGGCAATGAAAAACTGTTTTTT. The chain joins TRBV3-1 (or the pseudogene TRBV3-2) to TRBJ1-4; 11 bases map to TRBD1. Trimming took 4 bases from V and 5 from J; bases not matched to a gene: 3. Looked up from germline, CDR1 is LGHDT and CDR2 is YNNKEL (reference sequence). CDR3 size: 15 residues.

The chain combines TRBV3-1 (or the pseudogene TRBV3-2) with TRBJ1-2; maybe TRBD1 (6 bases). Germline V gives CDR1 LGHDT, CDR2 YNNKEL (reference sequence). The CDR3 has 16 amino acids. V lost 5 bases, J lost 4 bases, and 20 bases lay in between. The CDR3: CASSKGRWTELYGYTF. The CDR3 nucleotides are TGTGCCAGCAGCAAAGGCCGCTGGACAGAACTCTATGGCTACACCTTC.

The sample holds a few counts of this clone. V usage is TRBV25-1 and J usage is TRBJ2-7; no reliable D call. From germline, CDR1 is MGHDK and CDR2 SYGVNS. V was shortened by 4 bases and J by 3 bases, with 4 bases between the two germline ends. The CDR3 sequence is 11 residues long. The CDR3 region is CASSARYEQYF. The CDR3 DNA is TGTGCCAGCAGTGCGCGCTACGAGCAGTACTTC.

This chain links TRBV9 with TRBJ1-2; D may be TRBD1 (6 bases). V lost 4 bases, J lost 0 bases, and 16 bases lay in between. There are 16 residues in the CDR3. Germline V gene data show CDR1 as SGDLS and CDR2 as YYNGEE. CDR3 in DNA: TGTGCCAGCAGCCCCGGGGGGCAGGGCGCTAACTATGGCTACACCTTC. It specifies CASSPGGQGANYGYTF.

This chain connects TRBV30 to TRBJ1-1; D is possibly TRBD1 (6 bases). Germline CDR1 reads GTSNPN; CDR2 reads SVGIG (reference sequence). The V gene lost 3 bases and the J gene lost 11 bases, with 19 bases spanning the gap. CDR3 length equals 13 residues. The CDR3 is CAWRLGGLLGAFF. CDR3 DNA: TGTGCCTGGAGGTTAGGGGGTCTTTTGGGCGCTTTCTTT. Looking up the rest from reference TRBV30 and TRBJ1-1 gives the full variable domain: SQTIHQWPATLVQPVGSPLSLECTVEGTSNPNLYWYRQAAGRGLQLLFYSVGIGQISSEVPQNLSASRPQDRQFILSSKKLLLSDSGFYLCAWRLGGLLGAFFGQGTRLTVV.

Here the CDR3 DNA reads TGTGCCAGCAGCATACAGGGGGCTAAGACCGGGGAGCTGTTTTTT. This sequence encodes CASSIQGAKTGELFF. This chain uses TRBV5-5 with TRBJ2-2; 9 nucleotides agree with TRBD1. CDR3 length: 15 residues. Trimming cost V 4 bases and J 5 bases; bases outside gene matches: 6. CDR1 SGHKS and CDR2 YYEKEE come from the germline V gene (reference sequence).

This rearrangement joins TRBV7-9 to TRBJ1-3; D unclear. V dropped 1 base and J dropped 0 bases, with 10 bases sitting between them. Germline-derived CDR1 and CDR2 are SEHNR and FQNEAQ (reference sequence). The CDR3 is 16 amino acids. The chain's CDR3 is CASSLGFVSSGNTIYF. The CDR3 DNA reads as TGTGCCAGCAGCTTAGGTTTTGTGAGCTCTGGAAACACCATATATTTT.

The J gene is TRBJ1-1, the V gene TRBV6-5, with D tentatively TRBD1 (5 bases). Germline CDR1 reads MNHEY; CDR2 reads SVGAGI. Between the trimmed V and J ends, which lost 8 bases and 1 base, there was a span of 11 bases. CDR3 length equals 13 residues. The CDR3 here is CASGGLKNTEAFF. As DNA, the CDR3 is TGTGCCAGCGGGGGGTTGAAGAACACTGAAGCTTTCTTT.

The chain uses TRBV30 and TRBJ2-4; 9 bases fit TRBD2. The CDR3 totals 20 residues. V trimming: 0 bases; J trimming: 0 bases; junction bases outside the gene matches: 15. Germline V gives CDR1 GTSNPN, CDR2 SVGIG (reference sequence). The CDR3 bases are TGTGCCTGGAGTGTTAATCTAGCGGGACGGGGGGCGCTAGCCAAAAACATTCAGTACTTC. Protein: CAWSVNLAGRGALAKNIQYF.